The 2 T cell receptor beta chains reported below all come from one sample, sequenced in a study of blood T cell repertoires in COVID-19. The data were produced by immunoSEQ multiplex PCR, yet TCRdb's version contains in-frame clones alone and is incomplete. The sample includes 250,000 or so clones, 80% to 90% of them seen just once. Source material: peripheral blood. The receptors here all came from a man aged 30-40 years with COVID-19, enrolled during active disease.

V and J are TRBV9 and TRBJ2-1; 11 bases are shared with TRBD2. V dropped 0 bases and J dropped 4; count of bases not matched to a gene: 6. The CDR3 loop spans 17 amino acids. From germline, CDR1 is SGDLS and CDR2 YYNGEE. Written as DNA, the CDR3 is TGTGCCAGCAGCGTAGTCGGGGGACTAGCGGAGTACAATGAGCAGTTCTTC. Encoded protein: CASSVVGGLAEYNEQFF.

The chain couples TRBV3-1 (or the pseudogene TRBV3-2) to TRBJ1-2; 10 bases agree with TRBD1. The junction had 9 bases not matched to a gene; V was cut back by 6 bases and J by 8 bases. The CDR3 sequence is 14 residues long. CDR1 is LGHDT, CDR2 YNNKEL, per germline (reference sequence). In DNA, the CDR3 is TGTGCCAGCAGTCGGGGTGACAGGGGGCGCGGCTACACCTTC. Its translation: CASSRGDRGRGYTF.